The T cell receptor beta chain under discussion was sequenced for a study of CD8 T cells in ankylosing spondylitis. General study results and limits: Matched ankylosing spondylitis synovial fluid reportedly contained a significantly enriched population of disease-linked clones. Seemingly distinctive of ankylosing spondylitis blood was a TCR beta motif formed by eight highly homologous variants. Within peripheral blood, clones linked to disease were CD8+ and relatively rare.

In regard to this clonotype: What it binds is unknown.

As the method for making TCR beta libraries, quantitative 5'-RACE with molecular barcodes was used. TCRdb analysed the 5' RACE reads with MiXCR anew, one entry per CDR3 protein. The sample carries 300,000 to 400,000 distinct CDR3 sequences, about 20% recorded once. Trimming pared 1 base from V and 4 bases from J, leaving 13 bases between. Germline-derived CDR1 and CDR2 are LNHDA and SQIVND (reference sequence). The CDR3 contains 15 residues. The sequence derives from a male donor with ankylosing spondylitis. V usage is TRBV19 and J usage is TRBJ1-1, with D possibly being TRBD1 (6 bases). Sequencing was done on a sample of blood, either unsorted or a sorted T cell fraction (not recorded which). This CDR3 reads CASSIGGGGGTEAFF. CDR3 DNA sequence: TGTGCCAGTAGTATAGGTGGAGGGGGTGGCACTGAAGCTTTCTTT.